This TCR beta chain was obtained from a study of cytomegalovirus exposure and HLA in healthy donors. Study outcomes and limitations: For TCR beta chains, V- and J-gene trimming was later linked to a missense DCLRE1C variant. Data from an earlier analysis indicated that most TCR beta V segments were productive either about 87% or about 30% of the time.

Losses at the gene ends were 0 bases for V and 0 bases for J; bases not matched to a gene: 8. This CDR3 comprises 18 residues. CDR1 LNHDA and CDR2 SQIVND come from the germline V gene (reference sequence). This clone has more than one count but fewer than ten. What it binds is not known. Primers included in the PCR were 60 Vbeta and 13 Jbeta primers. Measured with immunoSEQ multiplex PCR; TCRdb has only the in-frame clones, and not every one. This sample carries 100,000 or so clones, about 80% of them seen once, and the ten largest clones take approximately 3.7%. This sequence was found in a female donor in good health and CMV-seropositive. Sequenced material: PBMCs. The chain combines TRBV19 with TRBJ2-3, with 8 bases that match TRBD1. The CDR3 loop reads CASSIDRGTGRSTDTQYF. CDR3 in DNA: TGTGCCAGTAGTATAGATCGGGGGACAGGACGAAGCACAGATACGCAGTATTTT.